A single T cell receptor beta chain is shown here with its context. CDR3 size: 16 residues. With 2 bases clipped from V and 8 bases from J, the junction kept 6 bases outside the gene matches. CDR1 is SGHVS, CDR2 FQNEAQ, per germline. The source of the sample is a study of shared clonotypes between healthy human individuals. Study context: A donor's plate count was three for CD4 naive and three for CD4 memory; CD8 naive had two and CD8 memory one.

The method was immunoSEQ multiplex PCR; TCRdb's version includes in-frame clones alone and lacks a portion of them. The sample records about 2 million clones, roughly 94% being singletons. The TCR originated in a man between 18 and 29 years old in good health. Sequences were obtained from naive CD4+ T cells sorted from blood. Indicated subset: CD45RA+ positively selected. The J gene is TRBJ1-6, the V gene TRBV7-8, with 10 bases fitting TRBD1. The DNA of the CDR3 is TGTGCCAGCAGCTTACCCGGGACAGGGGTTTATTCACCCCTCCACTTT. It translates to CASSLPGTGVYSPLHF.